Included here is one TCR beta chain sequence, with context. What this receptor recognizes is not known. Base qualities are not provided; no much larger clone lies one nucleotide away. From its cysteine to its phenylalanine, the CDR3 spans 16 amino acids. Just the 48-base CDR3 DNA is kept, in frame starting at base 1. CDR1 and CDR2, per the germline V gene (reference sequence), are SEHNR and FQNEAQ. The germline ends are 13 bases apart after V is trimmed by 1 base and J by 1 base. This record comes from a study of blood T cell repertoires in COVID-19 (dated by TCRdb to the early 2020s). Looking at the study overall: Collaborator samples came from the United States, Italy and Spain and covered acute and convalescent phases of COVID-19. Subjects who had been exposed to COVID-19, were actively infected with it, or had recovered from it provided the deeply sampled blood TCRbeta repertoires that made up the dataset. A freely available public database, intended as a resource for researchers studying the immune response to SARS-CoV-2, is where the repertoires were released. Samples came from the ongoing ImmuneRACE study (first 160 participants) plus 1,254 subjects from 6 global collaborators. Where available, HLA class I and class II types were obtained from metadata supplied by the sample provider rather than from assay-based typing. Sample metadata almost always included a de-identified subject ID, COVID-19 status, age in years and sex. The prospective study material was composed of cDNA or gDNA derived from T cells, B-cell-depleted T cells, or PBMCs.

Enrolling through a virtual design, the prospective study's participants ranged in age from roughly 18 to 100 years and lived across some 22 United States geographic areas. In the prospective study, participants were assigned to cohorts based on the clinical history participants reported in a screening survey and a study questionnaire. Mobile phlebotomists in the prospective study collected whole blood, serum and a nasopharyngeal or oropharyngeal swab from every participant. Over a roughly two-month period, participants in the prospective study had the option of providing additional blood draws and questionnaires. Blood samples from the prospective study were shipped frozen or at room temperature prior to DNA extraction. TCRbeta CDR3 regions were amplified from genomic DNA using the immunoSEQ Assay, a bias-controlled multiplex PCR. Per the original workflow: The number of nucleated cells in each sample was estimated from the amplification of reference gene primers within the assay. To quantify the absolute abundance of each unique TCRbeta CDR3 rearrangement, sequence reads were collapsed and filtered. For each sample, productive Simpson clonality was calculated as the square root of Simpson's diversity index over productive rearrangements. As stored in TCRdb, this immuneACCESS dataset retains in-frame rearrangements with V and J assigned. A fraction of the clones does not appear; measured against another copy, unresolved V genes explain less than half of the discrepancy, and the remainder lacks a known reason. The V and J calls and clone size come from that table; D and trimming were worked out from the DNA. The sample yields hundreds of thousands of clones; 65% to 90% were counted once. 8.5% to 9.5% of the sample belongs to the ten largest clones.

What the research found in general, with its limitations: The amount of clinical and demographic metadata varied by source and participant and was provided uncurated.

Material: PBMCs or T cells enriched from blood (not recorded which). In this chain, TRBV7-9 is recombined with TRBJ1-1; possibly the D gene is TRBD1, per 6 matching bases. This sequence originates from a woman between 50 and 59 years old with acute COVID-19. The CDR3 region: CASSLVGRGGNTEAFF. The nucleotide sequence reads as follows: TGTGCCAGCAGCTTAGTAGGAAGAGGGGGGAACACTGAAGCTTTCTTT.